What follows are 19 T cell receptor beta chains derived from one specimen sequenced in a study of blood T cell repertoires in COVID-19. Only in-frame clones appear in the TCRdb table, and some are missing; sequencing was by immunoSEQ multiplex PCR. This sample yields 150,000 to 200,000 clones, of which over 80% are seen a single time; about 5% belongs to the top ten. The specimen sequenced was peripheral blood. These receptors all come from a woman aged 30 to 39 with acute or convalescent COVID-19.

The chain has TRBV5-1 and TRBJ1-4, with D possibly being TRBD1 (6 bases). This CDR3 region has 15 residues. Germline V gene lookup returns CDR1 SGHRS and CDR2 YFSETQ. Deletions cut 0 bases from V and 3 bases from J, with 9 bases between. CDR3 DNA: TGCGCCAGCAGCTTGGGTACAGGGCCTAATGAAAAACTGTTTTTT. It yields the protein CASSLGTGPNEKLFF. The full variable domain, in which reference TRBV5-1 and TRBJ1-4 provide the parts outside the CDR3, is KAGVTQTPRYLIKTRGQQVTLSCSPISGHRSVSWYQQTPGQGLQFLFEYFSETQRNKGNFPGRFSGRQFSNSRSEMNVSTLELGDSALYLCASSLGTGPNEKLFFGSGTQLSVL.

As DNA, the CDR3 is TGTGCCAGCAGCCTCCAGACAGGGGGCGCGTCCAAAAACATTCAGTACTTC. This codes for CASSLQTGGASKNIQYF. V and J are TRBV3-1 (or the pseudogene TRBV3-2) and TRBJ2-4; TRBD1 agrees at 10 bases. Looked up from germline, CDR1 is LGHDT and CDR2 is YNNKEL (reference sequence). This CDR3 spans 17 amino acids. Trimming cost V 4 bases and J 2 bases; bases outside gene matches: 8.

The V and J genes are TRBV30 and TRBJ1-5; 9 bases are a match to TRBD1. V trimming: 4 bases; J trimming: 2 bases; junction bases outside the gene matches: 6. CDR3 length: 15 residues. Germline V gives CDR1 GTSNPN, CDR2 SVGIG (reference sequence). Here the CDR3 reads CAWTGQGIGNQPQHF. The DNA of the CDR3 is TGTGCCTGGACGGGACAGGGCATTGGCAATCAGCCCCAGCATTTT.

This clone came up a few times. The chain employs TRBV9 and TRBJ2-1; 7 nucleotides align to TRBD2. Per germline, CDR1 SGDLS and CDR2 YYNGEE. CDR3 size: 16 residues. The trim removed 3 bases at V and 9 bases at J, leaving 15 bases unmatched. CDR3 in DNA: TGTGCCAGCAGCGCATCCGGGACTACCCCGGGGGGTGAGCAGTTCTTC. Amino acid sequence: CASSASGTTPGGEQFF.

The gene calls are TRBV7-8 and TRBJ1-6; D may be TRBD1 (6 bases). CDR1 SGHVS and CDR2 FQNEAQ come from the germline V gene. The CDR3 loop spans 13 amino acids. Trimming took off 5 bases at V and 7 bases at J, with 9 bases between the two ends. This chain's CDR3 is CASSRDKNSPLHF. The CDR3, as DNA: TGTGCCAGCAGCCGGGACAAGAATTCACCCCTCCACTTT.

This chain joins TRBV5-4 and TRBJ2-3; no firm D call. The V and J ends lost 4 bases and 0 bases respectively, with 15 bases between them. The germline gives CDR1 SGHNT, CDR2 YYREEE (reference sequence). This CDR3 is 16 amino acids long. The CDR3 nucleotides read TGTGCCAGCAGCCCCCACGCTAGTTCTAGCACAGATACGCAGTATTTT. Translated, it gives CASSPHASSSTDTQYF.

The rearrangement links TRBV7-9 to TRBJ1-1; 8 bases match TRBD1. This CDR3 is 14 amino acids long. The J segment lost 5 bases and the V segment lost 3 bases, leaving 5 bases of the junction unmatched. The germline CDR1 and CDR2 sequences are SEHNR and FQNEAQ (reference sequence). The CDR3 DNA follows: TGTGCCAGCAGCTTTGGACAGGGATGGACTGAAGCTTTCTTT. This gives the protein CASSFGQGWTEAFF.

CDR3 in amino acids: CASRPDRPDTQYF. The CDR3 nucleotides are TGTGCCAGCAGGCCGGACAGACCCGATACGCAGTATTTT. V and J are TRBV6-6 and TRBJ2-3; TRBD1 might be the D (6 bases). V was cut by 6 bases and J by 6 bases, with 13 bases left in between. Looked up from germline, CDR1 is MNHNY and CDR2 is SVGAGI (reference sequence). This CDR3 contains 13 residues.

This clone showed up just once. Additional DNA sequences in this sample encode the identical CDR3. The genes are TRBV30 and TRBJ1-3, with D tentatively TRBD1 (5 bases). V was trimmed by 0 bases and J by 4 bases, leaving 7 bases between them. The CDR3 contains 13 residues. The germline gives CDR1 GTSNPN, CDR2 SVGIG (reference sequence). CDR3 in amino acids: CAWSVQGGNTIYF. CDR3 nucleotide sequence: TGTGCCTGGAGTGTTCAGGGAGGAAACACCATATATTTT. The full variable domain, rest sourced from reference TRBV30 and TRBJ1-3, is SQTIHQWPATLVQPVGSPLSLECTVEGTSNPNLYWYRQAAGRGLQLLFYSVGIGQISSEVPQNLSASRPQDRQFILSSKKLLLSDSGFYLCAWSVQGGNTIYFGEGSWLTVV.

The J gene is TRBJ2-5, the V gene TRBV11-2, with D hard to call. The ends were cut back, 7 bases at V and 4 bases at J, with 10 bases in the middle. The germline V gene has CDR1 SGHAT and CDR2 FQNNGV. This CDR3 is 12 amino acids long. CDR3 loop: CASNRGSETQYF. DNA for the CDR3: TGTGCCAGCAACCGCGGTTCAGAGACCCAGTACTTC.

J is TRBJ2-7 and V is TRBV4-1, with no clear D. Trimming removed 4 bases from V and 5 bases from J, with 15 bases in between. The germline gives CDR1 MGHRA, CDR2 YSYEKL. The CDR3 is 14 residues long. Written as DNA, the CDR3 is TGCGCCAGCAGCCCAATCAGGAAAACGGACGAGCAGTACTTC. Translating gives CASSPIRKTDEQYF.

The rearrangement uses TRBV7-9 and TRBJ2-1; a weak D match, TRBD1 (6 bases). The CDR3 is made up of 15 amino acids. V shed 3 bases and J shed 6 bases, with 15 bases lying between them. Looked up from germline, CDR1 is SEHNR and CDR2 is FQNEAQ (reference sequence). DNA of the CDR3: TGTGCCAGCAGCTTGGGGGATTCCAGGGGCAATGAGCAGTTCTTC. Amino acids: CASSLGDSRGNEQFF.

The chain couples TRBV19 to TRBJ2-1; TRBD2 aligns across 11 bases. Germline assignment: CDR1 LNHDA and CDR2 SQIVND (reference sequence). There are 15 residues in the CDR3. V was pared by 5 bases and J by 8 bases, with 8 bases of the junction left unmatched. As DNA, the CDR3 is TGTGCCAGTAGTTCCACCGGGACTAGCGGCCATGAGCAGTTCTTC. Translation: CASSSTGTSGHEQFF.

The rearrangement joins TRBV7-8 to TRBJ2-2, with TRBD2 identical over 7 bases. Trimming removed 7 bases from V and 6 bases from J; junction bases left unmatched: 11. CDR1 is SGHVS and CDR2 is FQNEAQ in the germline V gene. There are 15 residues in the CDR3. As DNA, the CDR3 is TGTGCCAGCATCCCCTGGGGAGGGCCCTCCGGGGAGCTGTTTTTT. Encoded protein: CASIPWGGPSGELFF. The full variable domain, in which reference TRBV7-8 and TRBJ2-2 provide the parts outside the CDR3, is GAGVSQSPRYKVAKRGQDVALRCDPISGHVSLFWYQQALGQGPEFLTYFQNEAQLDKSGLPSDRFFAERPEGSVSTLKIQRTQQEDSAVYLCASIPWGGPSGELFFGEGSRLTVL.

The chain combines TRBV23-1 with TRBJ1-2; D may be TRBD1 (6 bases). TRBV23-1 is an open reading frame, and its role is uncertain. The CDR3 sequence is 13 residues long. V lost 6 bases and J lost 4, with 12 bases in between. CDR3 residues: CASRHTGSYGYTF. The CDR3 coding sequence is TGCGCCAGCAGGCACACAGGGAGCTATGGCTACACCTTC.

The chain is built from TRBV3-1 (or the pseudogene TRBV3-2) and TRBJ1-3, with TRBD1 identical over 7 bases. CDR3 length equals 15 residues. Looked up from germline, CDR1 is LGHDT and CDR2 is YNNKEL (reference sequence). Germline trimming cut 1 base from V and 3 bases from J; bases unmatched to any gene: 3. Written as DNA, the CDR3 is TGTGCCAGCAGCCAAGTGGGACAGATTGGAAACACCATATATTTT. This translates into CASSQVGQIGNTIYF.

The V call is TRBV28, the J call TRBJ1-1; D gene unclear. The CDR3 consists of 13 residues. From germline, CDR1 is MDHEN and CDR2 SYDVKM. The germline V and J ends were trimmed by 3 bases and 11 bases, with 16 bases remaining between them. The CDR3 loop reads CASSFQNTQDAFF. The CDR3 bases are TGTGCCAGCAGTTTTCAAAACACACAAGATGCTTTCTTT. The complete variable domain, with remaining parts taken from reference TRBV28 and TRBJ1-1, reads DVKVTQSSRYLVKRTGEKVFLECVQDMDHENMFWYRQDPGLGLRLIYFSYDVKMKEKGDIPEGYSVSREKKERFSLILESASTNQTSMYLCASSFQNTQDAFFGQGTRLTVV.

This chain links TRBV7-8 with TRBJ2-2, with no clear D. V was shortened by 6 bases and J by 0 bases, with 11 bases between the two germline ends. The germline V gene encodes CDR1 SGHVS and CDR2 FQNEAQ. The CDR3 is 15 residues long. The DNA for the CDR3 is TGTGCCAGCAGACTACTCGTACCGAACACCGGGGAGCTGTTTTTT. Translation: CASRLLVPNTGELFF.

This chain connects TRBV9 to TRBJ1-1, with a weak D call TRBD1 (6 bases). The germline gives CDR1 SGDLS, CDR2 YYNGEE. The V end lost 2 bases, the J end lost 3 bases, and 11 bases lay between the germline ends. CDR3 length: 14 amino acids. This CDR3 is CASSVDRLDTEAFF. The CDR3 DNA is TGTGCCAGCAGCGTCGACAGGCTGGACACTGAAGCTTTCTTT.